The sequence of this T cell receptor (beta chain) was determined in a study of blood T cell repertoires in COVID-19. The wider study: Acute and convalescent COVID-19 specimens originated in the United States, Italy and Spain. The cDNA or gDNA used as material had been derived from T cells, B-cell-depleted T cells, or PBMCs.

This clone was recorded only once. V was clipped by 7 bases and J by 5 bases, with 10 bases between them. The CDR3 extends over 12 amino acids. In germline, CDR1 is SGDLS, CDR2 YYNGEE. Original data processing: Using reference gene primer amplification, nucleated cell counts were estimated. Sequenced by immunoSEQ multiplex PCR; TCRdb stores in-frame clones only, minus some. V, J and clone size are taken as reported in that table, and D and trimming were inferred from the DNA itself. The data contain more than 150,000 clones, roughly 84% of them singletons. This clonotype was sampled from a woman aged 50 to 60 with acute or convalescent COVID-19. The V gene is TRBV9, the J gene TRBJ2-1; D remains ambiguous. The sample consisted of peripheral blood. CDR3 DNA sequence: TGTGCCAGCGCGCCCCCCCACAATGAGCAGTTCTTC. The encoded protein is CASAPPHNEQFF.